Presented here are 31 T cell receptor beta chains from one specimen sequenced in a study of blood T cell repertoires in COVID-19. Assay used: immunoSEQ multiplex PCR; TCRdb lists only in-frame clones, some missing. The sample has 310,000 or so clones, roughly 85% seen once. The sequenced sample was PBMCs or T cells enriched from blood (not recorded which). The origin of the receptors is a woman in her thirties or forties who had recovered from COVID-19.

This clone showed up just a few times. This rearrangement joins TRBV19 to TRBJ1-2; TRBD1 agrees at 7 bases. CDR3 length: 13 amino acids. Germline CDR1 reads LNHDA; CDR2 reads SQIVND (reference sequence). Trimming at V came to 5 bases and at J to 4 bases, leaving 4 bases not matched to a gene. The CDR3: CASSQQGSYGYTF. CDR3 DNA sequence: TGTGCCAGTAGTCAACAGGGGAGCTATGGCTACACCTTC.

The CDR3 nucleotides are TGTGCCAGCAGTGCCCGGGGAGAGGGCTACGAGCAGTACTTC. Its translation: CASSARGEGYEQYF. This chain uses TRBV27 with TRBJ2-7, with a weak D call TRBD2 (5 bases). This CDR3 has 14 amino acids. V was cut by 5 bases and J by 3 bases, with 14 bases left in between. The germline V gene encodes CDR1 MNHEY and CDR2 SMNVEV (reference sequence).

The gene calls are TRBV9 and TRBJ2-5; possible D gene TRBD2, 5 bases. Germline V CDR1 and CDR2: SGDLS, YYNGEE. CDR3 length: 16 amino acids. Trimming removed 0 bases from V and 1 base from J, with 13 bases in between. In nucleotides, the CDR3 is TGTGCCAGCAGCGTAGCATCCAGCGGAGGCCAAGAGACCCAGTACTTC. Protein product: CASSVASSGGQETQYF.

The CDR3 region has the DNA TGTGCCAGCAGCCAGGATTTAGCGGGAGGGATGAATGAGCAGTTCTTC. It is translated as CASSQDLAGGMNEQFF. The V gene is TRBV4-2, the J gene TRBJ2-1; 11 bases align to TRBD2. Germline V lookup: CDR1 LGHNA, CDR2 YNFKEQ. After removal of 3 bases from V and 7 bases from J, the junction contained 8 bases not matched to a gene. This CDR3 is built from 16 residues.

This clone has a handful of counts. The chain recombines TRBV11-2 with TRBJ2-1; tentatively, D is TRBD2 (6 bases). Trimming stripped 5 bases from V and 8 bases from J, with 10 bases between. The CDR3 runs 12 residues. From germline, CDR1 is SGHAT and CDR2 FQNNGV. The CDR3 DNA is TGTGCCAGCAGCCTGCAGCGGGATGAGCAGTTCTTC. Its translation is CASSLQRDEQFF.

V gene TRBV3-1 (or the pseudogene TRBV3-2) combines with J gene TRBJ2-5, with 8 bases lining up with TRBD1. Germline V lookup: CDR1 LGHDT, CDR2 YNNKEL (reference sequence). V dropped 5 bases and J dropped 1; count of bases not matched to a gene: 6. The CDR3 loop spans 15 amino acids. The CDR3 DNA is TGTGCCAGCAGCAGCACAGGGGGAATCCAAGAGACCCAGTACTTC. It is translated as CASSSTGGIQETQYF.

This clone was seen once. The V and J genes are TRBV7-8 and TRBJ2-1; possibly TRBD1 for D (5 bases). This CDR3 region has 12 residues. Deletions cut 5 bases from V and 8 bases from J, with 10 bases between. Germline V gene sequence: CDR1 SGHVS, CDR2 FQNEAQ. The CDR3 reads CASSLGLHEQFF. CDR3 bases: TGTGCCAGCAGCCTGGGGCTTCATGAGCAGTTCTTC.

This chain connects TRBV15 to TRBJ2-3; D not resolved. The germline V gene has CDR1 LNHNV and CDR2 YYDKDF (reference sequence). Trimming left V 0 bases short and J 8 bases short, with 9 bases between. CDR3 size: 13 residues. CDR3 residues: CATSRERQSTQYF. CDR3 in DNA: TGTGCCACCAGCAGAGAGAGGCAGAGTACGCAGTATTTT.

The chain joins TRBV15 to TRBJ2-1; 10 bases are shared with TRBD2. V gave up 0 bases and J gave up 16 bases; unmatched junction bases: 6. Germline V lookup: CDR1 LNHNV, CDR2 YYDKDF (reference sequence). The CDR3 covers 13 residues. The CDR3 sequence: CATSRDEVAGGFF. The DNA of the CDR3 is TGTGCCACCAGCAGAGATGAGGTAGCGGGGGGCTTCTTC.

The chain employs TRBV28 and TRBJ2-7; D is perhaps TRBD2 (5 bases). CDR1 is MDHEN, CDR2 SYDVKM, per germline. Between the trimmed V and J ends, which lost 7 bases and 5 bases, there was a span of 12 bases. The CDR3 totals 12 residues. CDR3 DNA sequence: TGTGCCAGCACTACTAGGCGCCACGAGCAGTACTTC. This sequence encodes CASTTRRHEQYF.

This chain links TRBV5-1 with TRBJ2-7; 13 bases line up with TRBD2. With 2 bases clipped from V and 0 bases from J, the junction kept 8 bases outside the gene matches. Germline CDR1 reads SGHRS; CDR2 reads YFSETQ. This CDR3 contains 18 residues. The CDR3 DNA follows: TGCGCCAGCAGCTTCGGACTAGCGGGAGTCCCGAGCTCCTACGAGCAGTACTTC. Protein: CASSFGLAGVPSSYEQYF.

J is TRBJ1-4 and V is TRBV6-5; 9 positions match TRBD1. J was trimmed by 8 bases and V by 8 bases; bases with no gene match: 9. The CDR3 loop spans 14 amino acids. The V gene's germline CDR1 is MNHEY and CDR2 SVGAGI. CDR3 region: CASWEGQGREKLFF. The CDR3 region has the DNA TGTGCCAGCTGGGAGGGACAGGGAAGAGAAAAACTGTTTTTT.

The chain joins TRBV28 to TRBJ1-2; D remains ambiguous. The germline gives CDR1 MDHEN, CDR2 SYDVKM. The CDR3 length is 12 residues. Deletions cut 3 bases from V and 7 bases from J, with 9 bases between. CDR3 in amino acids: CASSLRVAGYTF. As DNA, the CDR3 is TGTGCCAGCAGTTTGAGGGTTGCTGGCTACACCTTC.

The chain is built from TRBV7-3 and TRBJ2-1, with 7 bases identical to TRBD2. This CDR3 has 13 amino acids. The J segment lost 5 bases and the V segment lost 2 bases, leaving 0 bases of the junction unmatched. Germline values: CDR1 SGHTA, CDR2 FQGTGA. The CDR3 sequence: CASSLGTNNEQFF. The DNA for the CDR3 is TGTGCCAGCAGCTTAGGGACTAACAATGAGCAGTTCTTC.

The chain combines TRBV5-1 with TRBJ2-1, with 9 bases matching TRBD2. The germline CDR1 and CDR2 sequences are SGHRS and YFSETQ. CDR3 length: 14 amino acids. Trimming cost V 9 bases and J 4 bases; bases outside gene matches: 8. CDR3 bases: TGCGCCACCCGACTAGCGGAGGCTTACAATGAGCAGTTCTTC. This codes for CATRLAEAYNEQFF. The variable domain in full, with the rest retrieved from reference TRBV5-1 and TRBJ2-1, is KAGVTQTPRYLIKTRGQQVTLSCSPISGHRSVSWYQQTPGQGLQFLFEYFSETQRNKGNFPGRFSGRQFSNSRSEMNVSTLELGDSALYLCATRLAEAYNEQFFGPGTRLTVL.

This chain joins TRBV19 and TRBJ1-2; D unresolved. Germline V gene sequence: CDR1 LNHDA, CDR2 SQIVND (reference sequence). The CDR3 is 13 amino acids. V gave up 4 bases and J gave up 4 bases, with 10 bases separating them. For the CDR3, the DNA is TGTGCCAGTAGTAGGGAGTTCAGCTATGGCTACACCTTC. This encodes CASSREFSYGYTF. Based on the CDR3 plus reference TRBV19 and TRBJ1-2, the full variable domain is DGGITQSPKYLFRKEGQNVTLSCEQNLNHDAMYWYRQDPGQGLRLIYYSQIVNDFQKGDIAEGYSVSREKKESFPLTVTSAQKNPTAFYLCASSREFSYGYTFGSGTRLTVV.

This chain joins TRBV18 and TRBJ1-2; D remains ambiguous. This CDR3 contains 13 residues. Germline CDR1 KGHSH, CDR2 LQKENI. Trimming shortened V by 3 bases and J by 4 bases, and 9 bases separated the two germline ends. This chain's CDR3 is CASSPDGVYGYTF. For the CDR3, the DNA is TGTGCCAGCTCACCGGACGGGGTCTATGGCTACACCTTC.

The chain has TRBV18 and TRBJ1-4; D perhaps matches TRBD1 (5 bases). Germline values: CDR1 KGHSH, CDR2 LQKENI. The germline V and J ends were trimmed by 3 bases and 5 bases, with 16 bases remaining between them. This CDR3 comprises 16 residues. CDR3 residues: CASSPTLPGGNEKLFF. The CDR3 nucleotides are TGTGCCAGCTCACCCACCCTGCCCGGGGGGAATGAAAAACTGTTTTTT.

CDR3 DNA sequence: TGTGCCAGCAGCCGCGAGGTTATTGGGAACACCATATATTTT. Translation: CASSREVIGNTIYF. V usage is TRBV4-2 and J usage is TRBJ1-3; unclear D gene. The CDR3 is made up of 14 amino acids. V was cut by 4 bases and J by 7 bases, with 14 bases left in between. Germline CDR1 reads LGHNA; CDR2 reads YNFKEQ.

The chain employs TRBV19 and TRBJ1-2; D gene uncertain. The V gene's germline CDR1 is LNHDA and CDR2 SQIVND (reference sequence). Trimming took off 3 bases at V and 5 bases at J, with 10 bases between the two ends. CDR3 length equals 13 residues. The CDR3 loop reads CASSINGGYGYTF. The CDR3 DNA is TGTGCCAGTAGTATCAACGGCGGATATGGCTACACCTTC.

This chain joins TRBV5-1 and TRBJ1-5; a weak D match, TRBD1 (5 bases). Per the germline V gene, CDR1 is SGHRS and CDR2 is YFSETQ. The CDR3 totals 14 residues. V shed 5 bases and J shed 7 bases, with 16 bases lying between them. DNA for the CDR3: TGCGCCAGCAGACTAGCGGGACCGGGACAGCCCCAGCATTTT. Amino acids: CASRLAGPGQPQHF. Based on the CDR3 plus reference TRBV5-1 and TRBJ1-5, the full variable domain is KAGVTQTPRYLIKTRGQQVTLSCSPISGHRSVSWYQQTPGQGLQFLFEYFSETQRNKGNFPGRFSGRQFSNSRSEMNVSTLELGDSALYLCASRLAGPGQPQHFGDGTRLSIL.

The chain employs TRBV10-2 and TRBJ1-1; a weak D match, TRBD1 (6 bases). Germline V CDR1 and CDR2: WSHSY, SAAADI. CDR3 length: 13 residues. The V and J ends lost 6 bases and 4 bases respectively, with 12 bases between them. Here the CDR3 DNA reads TGCGCCAGCAGGGAGGGGGGAGGCACTGAAGCTTTCTTT. This encodes CASREGGGTEAFF.

The rearrangement links TRBV5-6 to TRBJ1-6; D may be TRBD1 (5 bases). The CDR3 spans 15 residues. Trimming took 4 bases from V and 2 from J, leaving 10 bases between them. Germline CDR1 SGHDT, CDR2 YYEEEE. In DNA, the CDR3 is TGTGCCAGCAGCCTGAGACAGACCTATAATTCACCCCTCCACTTT. Translation gives CASSLRQTYNSPLHF.

This clone was detected only a few times. The chain links TRBV6-2 or TRBV6-3 to TRBJ1-2; no reliable D call. The V gene's germline CDR1 is MNHEY and CDR2 SVGEGT. Trimming shortened V by 5 bases and J by 4 bases, and 8 bases separated the two germline ends. The CDR3 sequence is 12 residues long. In DNA form, the CDR3 reads TGTGCCAGCAGTAGCGTGGGCTATGGCTACACCTTC. This sequence encodes CASSSVGYGYTF.

This clone was found a few times. The genes are TRBV7-9 and TRBJ2-7, with TRBD2 identical over 8 bases. Germline-derived CDR1 and CDR2 are SEHNR and FQNEAQ (reference sequence). J was trimmed by 5 bases and V by 0 bases; bases with no gene match: 9. This CDR3 is 16 amino acids long. In nucleotides, the CDR3 is TGTGCCAGCAGCTTAGCAATGGGTAGCGGGGCCAACGAGCAGTACTTC. It codes for CASSLAMGSGANEQYF.

The gene calls are TRBV15 and TRBJ2-6, with 8 bases that match TRBD2. After removal of 0 bases from V and 0 bases from J, the junction contained 4 bases not matched to a gene. The CDR3 has 18 amino acids. Germline V CDR1 and CDR2: LNHNV, YYDKDF (reference sequence). The CDR3 loop reads CATSRDVLAASGANVLTF. CDR3 nucleotides: TGTGCCACCAGCAGAGATGTACTAGCGGCCTCTGGGGCCAACGTCCTGACTTTC.

The genes are TRBV28 and TRBJ1-5; 10 positions agree with TRBD1. The trim removed 6 bases at V and 0 bases at J, leaving 17 bases unmatched. Germline V lookup: CDR1 MDHEN, CDR2 SYDVKM. The CDR3 consists of 20 residues. DNA for the CDR3: TGTGCCAGCAGAAAAATACACCGGGACAGGGGACTTTATAGCAATCAGCCCCAGCATTTT. It translates to CASRKIHRDRGLYSNQPQHF.

The chain couples TRBV7-2 to TRBJ2-7; TRBD2 aligns across 9 bases. The CDR3 length is 14 residues. The V gene's germline CDR1 is SGHTA and CDR2 FQGNSA. V lost 4 bases to trimming and J lost 6 bases; unmatched junction nucleotides: 7. The CDR3: CASSSGLARGEQYF. The CDR3 bases are TGTGCCAGCAGCTCGGGACTAGCCCGGGGCGAGCAGTACTTC. The variable domain in full, completed from reference TRBV7-2 and TRBJ2-7, reads GAGVSQSPSNKVTEKGKDVELRCDPISGHTALYWYRQSLGQGLEFLIYFQGNSAPDKSGLPSDRFSAERTGGSVSTLTIQRTQQEDSAVYLCASSSGLARGEQYFGPGTRLTVT.

The chain couples TRBV5-1 to TRBJ1-6; D is unresolved. The CDR3 is made up of 13 amino acids. The germline V gene has CDR1 SGHRS and CDR2 YFSETQ. V was pared by 2 bases and J by 4 bases, with 4 bases between. The chain's CDR3 is CASSFTYNSPLHF. The CDR3 nucleotides are TGCGCCAGCAGCTTTACATATAATTCACCCCTCCACTTT.

This clone has only one observation. V is TRBV2 and J is TRBJ1-6, with TRBD1 matching 7 bases. V was clipped by 6 bases and J by 6 bases; unmatched bases: 14. Looked up from germline, CDR1 is SNHLY and CDR2 is FYNNEI. The CDR3 has 17 residues. CDR3 in DNA: TGTGCCAGCAGGGCCCGACAGGGCGCCGGGCCTAATTCACCCCTCCACTTT. This gives the protein CASRARQGAGPNSPLHF.

This clone was detected once. V gene TRBV19 combines with J gene TRBJ1-1; D may be TRBD1 (5 bases). V lost 3 bases to trimming and J lost 1 base, with 6 bases between them. Germline V lookup: CDR1 LNHDA, CDR2 SQIVND (reference sequence). The CDR3 sequence is 13 residues long. DNA for the CDR3: TGTGCCAGTAGTATGACAGAGAACACTGAAGCTTTCTTT. It specifies CASSMTENTEAFF.